What follows describes a single T cell receptor beta chain. Its cognate antigen has yet to be identified. No much larger clone exists at a distance of one base, and base qualities are not known. Counted from cysteine to phenylalanine, this CDR3 has 15 amino acids. Only CDR3 DNA remains: 45 bases, in frame from the first base. CDR1 and CDR2 are drawn from the germline V gene: SGDLS, YYNGEE. The germline V and J ends show losses of 4 bases and 4 bases respectively, and no gene match explains 10 bases of the junction. This entry comes from a study of cytomegalovirus exposure and HLA in healthy donors (dated by TCRdb to the late 2010s). The study in broad terms: An earlier analysis of roughly 630 of the donors reported 250 to 350 Gb of sequence data and roughly 110 million unique TCR beta sequences from about 179 million T cells. Approximately 310 gigabases of sequencing data and 70 million to 85 million unique TCR sequences were included in an early release covering 550 to 800 HLA-typed donors. The genetic ancestry cluster associated with self-reported Caucasian donors included 81% of the approximately 430 genotyped donors. The study aimed to test whether signatures of past pathogen exposure could be identified by cataloging public T cell receptors. The study profiled the T cell repertoires of 500 to 800 subjects by immunosequencing and related them to cytomegalovirus serostatus. A separate validation cohort of 100 to 150 different subjects was used in addition to the 666-subject first cohort. The study combined high-throughput TCR immunosequencing, statistical association of individual TCRs with disease status, and machine learning to predict cytomegalovirus infection status. In a later analysis, previously published TCR beta repertoires from 550 to 700 donors were re-analyzed and high-resolution HLA genotyping was added so that TCR occurrence patterns could be studied. Rather than using new phenotypic data, the later analysis identified candidate immune exposures from TCR beta sequences and from how often those sequences occurred across donors. An earlier analysis of approximately 630 of the donors applied high-throughput TCR beta sequencing to assess whether each TCR beta V gene segment acted as functional or pseudogenic. Donor age, sex, ethnicity and CMV serostatus were compiled alongside the repertoire data. A later genetic analysis used genome-wide SNP genotypes for about three fifths of the roughly 700 donors, treating that subset as a discovery cohort. All discovery cohort repertoires had been generated using a single sequencing platform. Both class I and class II loci were covered by HLA typing, at four-digit resolution. The number of typed donors differed by locus: about 620-640 for A, B, C, DRB1 and DQB1; some 500 for DQA1; fewer than 610 for DPA1; and around 470 for DPB1. Because of strong linkage in the cohort, roughly 5 DR-DQ haplotypes were treated as single units for association and clustering. Among about 410 genotyped donors of the cohort, an average of around 220,000 unique TCR beta nucleotide sequences was sequenced per donor, of which 15% to 20% were non-productive. Overall study outcomes, separate from this receptor: In a later analysis, the rate of TCR association differed among HLA loci, with DRB1 alleles having the most associated TCRs and HLA-C alleles having the fewest. The cohort was sequenced for TCR beta chains only, and without alpha or paired-chain data the features that could be detected were limited. An association between a missense DCLRE1C variant and V-gene and J-gene trimming of TCR beta chains was found in a later genetic analysis and replicated in an independent cohort. The 87-base-pair reads could not distinguish some IMGT-functional V segments, including TRBV6-2 and TRBV6-3, so those segments were excluded. Correlated functional status among segregating V segments might reflect linkage disequilibrium, but an unknown experimental factor could not be ruled out. A total of fewer than 200 TCR beta chains were listed by the study as associated with cytomegalovirus. When HLA alleles, especially DR and DQ, strongly co-occurred, TCR associations were difficult to assign to individual alleles. Immune exposure information for the cohort was limited to CMV serostatus. According to a later analysis, parvovirus B19, influenza, CMV and Epstein-Barr virus appeared linked to several top co-occurrence clusters. A later analysis found that most CMV-associated TCR beta chains appeared HLA-restricted, with HLA associations seemingly driven largely by CMV exposure. A cluster of highly shared sequence variants was judged likely to be a technical artifact of the sequencing pipeline. In a later analysis, HLA-associated TCR beta chains showed more clonal expansion and lower generation probabilities than non-associated chains that were equally common. A further reported finding was that TCR beta sequences accurately predicted the HLA-A and HLA-B alleles for most subjects in the first cohort. The authors suggested that the approach could potentially be extended to other disease states and immunological phenotypes. Because counts were too low, seventeen rarely observed V segments, including chromosome 9 orphons, were excluded from the earlier analysis of around 590 of the donors. Sequencing depth was assumed to be roughly uniform across donors in the presence/absence analyses, though that assumption may not hold. While some public TCRs were present in many individuals, most TCR sequences turned up only very rarely across donors. An earlier analysis of approximately 600 of the donors showed that most TCR beta V segments appeared in productive rearrangements either about 90% or about 30% of the time, which broadly matched IMGT annotations. In a later genetic analysis, fewer N-insertions in productive TCRs were reported among donors in an Asian-associated ancestry cluster than the roughly 700-donor mean. In both the original and validation cohorts, the classifier was reported to diagnose cytomegalovirus status with high specificity and sensitivity. A few of the identified cytomegalovirus-associated TCR beta chains were confirmed in vitro to be specific for cytomegalovirus antigens. Specific HLA alleles were associated with over 15,000 TCR beta sequences at a false discovery rate of 0.05 in a later analysis. Because HLA typing was missing for some donors at each locus, association tests included only the typed subset.

The cohort consisted of approximately 690 healthy bone marrow donors. At the time of sampling, every cohort member was nominally healthy, though immune exposures that went unrecorded were likely present. The donor was CMV seropositive and was included in the group of approximately 310 seropositive cohort members. Every donor gave a peripheral blood sample, and the peripheral blood mononuclear cells from that sample were used for TCR beta sequencing. Genomic DNA extraction from the blood cell samples was performed with the Qiagen DNeasy Blood Extraction Kit. Libraries were made using the immunoSEQ multiplex PCR assay. A mixture of 60 forward primers for TCR Vbeta segments and 13 reverse primers for TCR Jbeta segments was used in the multiplex PCR. The CDR3 region of rearranged TCR beta genes was amplified from genomic DNA with a multiplex PCR assay. Amplified TCR beta libraries were sequenced as 87-base-pair reads on the Illumina HiSeq System. Under the source paper's analysis protocol: In a later analysis, around 80 million unique TCR beta chains were counted across the approximately 640 repertoires, and roughly 11 million of these chains were shared by at least two donors. To remove PCR and sequencing errors, raw reads were error-corrected and collapsed into unique sequences using a nearest-neighbor algorithm that merged closely related sequences. V, D and J gene segments were assigned by aligning CDR3 sequences to IMGT reference sequences. For a sequence to be retained, at least a six-nucleotide match to both a V gene segment and a J gene segment was required. Rearrangements were classified as productive when the CDR3 lacked stop codons and remained in frame with V and J, and all other rearrangements were classified as non-productive. Following IMGT convention, CDR3 was defined as the stretch from the second conserved V-encoded cysteine to the conserved J-encoded phenylalanine. Sequences without an unambiguous match to a single V gene segment were excluded from the earlier analysis of 450 to 750 of the donors. In an earlier analysis of 450 to 700 of the donors, V segments were called functional above 56.7% productive rearrangements and were called segregating when the between-donor standard deviation exceeded 5%. A statistical classification framework was built to diagnose cytomegalovirus status from the catalog of TCR beta chain sequences. V and J gene assignment, in a later analysis, came from comparing TCR nucleotide sequences with IMGT/GENE-DB human TR gene sequences. Using the TCRdist pipeline, a later analysis assigned CDR3 sequences along with most-parsimonious VDJ recombination scenarios. In a later analysis, each TCR beta chain was defined by its CDR3 amino acid sequence together with its V-gene family, and reads without a unique V-gene family were excluded. As a way to deal with suspected cross-contamination and a sequencing artifact, a later analysis dropped approximately 590 nucleotide sequences that were highly shared and had low generation probability. In a later analysis, a clonal expansion index was calculated for each public chain from normalized within-repertoire ranks of inferred template counts. In a later analysis, generation probabilities were computed with a VDJ recombination model fitted to out-of-frame rearrangements, and the resulting probabilities were checked against IGoR. In a later analysis, TCR-TCR, TCR-HLA and TCR-CMV co-occurrence was scored with hypergeometric tests, and a repertoire-size bias correction was applied to TCR pairs. To estimate false discovery rates, a later analysis permuted the HLA or CMV assignments 20 times. In a later analysis, co-occurring TCRs were grouped using DBSCAN, and TCRdist sequence similarity was added for clustering within HLA-allele-positive subsets. Co-occurrence clustering excluded repertoires with fewer than 30,000 or more than 120,000 public chains, plus five with anomalous nucleotide sharing. TCRdb's version of the immuneACCESS table is confined to in-frame rearrangements and falls short of the full clone set. An unresolved V gene accounts for under half of the shortfall where checked; the remainder is of unknown origin. The D gene and trimming were derived from the DNA, and the V and J assignments and clone size from that table. The sample data list approximately 160,000 clones, and approximately 80% of these were observed just once. About 7.4% of the sample rests with the top ten.

The TCR comes from a male donor in good health and CMV-seropositive. Sequenced material: PBMCs. The chain employs TRBV9 and TRBJ1-1; 7 bases in the junction line up with TRBD1. The nucleotide sequence reads as follows: TGTGCCAGCAGCAAAACGACAGGGATCGGCACTGAAGCTTTCTTT. It specifies CASSKTTGIGTEAFF. The CDR3 plus the reference TRBV9 and TRBJ1-1 genes for the other parts give the full variable domain: DSGVTQTPKHLITATGQRVTLRCSPRSGDLSVYWYQQSLDQGLQFLIQYYNGEERAKGNILERFSAQQFPDLHSELNLSSLELGDSALYFCASSKTTGIGTEAFFGQGTRLTVV.